Shown below are 21 T cell receptor beta chains from a single sample sequenced in a study of PD-L1 blockade in urothelial cancer (dated 2017 in TCRdb). Library prep was done by the immunoSEQ multiplex PCR assay. What TCRdb holds here is the immuneACCESS table cut down to in-frame rearrangements. Part of the clones is not present; checked against another copy, under half of the missing clones reflect an unresolved V gene, and the others are unexplained. Within this sample are roughly 120,000 clones, with approximately 90% of them counted one time only. About 4% of the sample belongs to the ten largest clones. The label giving this sample's time point can be read as: peripheral blood 6 weeks after treatment start. The sequencing here drew on PBMCs, taken around atezolizumab (anti-PD-L1) treatment. Receptors originate from a man between 60 and 75 years old with urothelial cancer.

The table lists this clone with a count of one. This rearrangement joins TRBV5-6 to TRBJ1-4; 9 bases line up with TRBD1. Germline V lookup: CDR1 SGHDT, CDR2 YYEEEE. The J segment lost 7 bases and the V segment lost 2 bases, leaving 6 bases of the junction unmatched. The CDR3 is made up of 15 amino acids. The CDR3 sequence is CASSFTGGEGEKLFF. As DNA, the CDR3 is TGTGCCAGCAGCTTCACAGGGGGCGAGGGTGAAAAACTGTTTTTT.

This chain uses TRBV6-1 with TRBJ2-3, with 7 bases lining up with TRBD1. Unmatched junction bases numbered 10, after V lost 4 bases and J lost 3 bases. This CDR3 is 16 amino acids long. Germline V CDR1 and CDR2: MNHNS, SASEGT. CDR3 DNA sequence: TGTGCCAGCAGTGCGCCATCCGGGACAGCGACAGATACGCAGTATTTT. This gives the protein CASSAPSGTATDTQYF.

The chain joins TRBV7-2 to TRBJ2-7; TRBD1 agrees at 8 bases. The CDR3 has 14 residues. Per germline, CDR1 SGHTA and CDR2 FQGNSA. Trimming took 3 bases from V and 6 from J; bases not matched to a gene: 7. CDR3 bases: TGTGCCAGCAGCTTGCCAGGGGGCTTCCGCGAGCAGTACTTC. Its protein is CASSLPGGFREQYF.

This sequence joins TRBV9 and TRBJ2-1; 8 bases agree with TRBD2. Germline CDR1 reads SGDLS; CDR2 reads YYNGEE. The CDR3 runs 16 residues. V was pared by 5 bases and J by 6 bases, with 13 bases of the junction left unmatched. The CDR3 coding sequence is TGTGCCAGCAGTCCCGAGGGCGGGAGGCTATCCAATGAGCAGTTCTTC. Protein product: CASSPEGGRLSNEQFF.

In its sample, this clone was seen a few times. The chain combines TRBV7-8 with TRBJ2-1; 7 bases line up with TRBD2. Trimming cost V 5 bases and J 2 bases; bases outside gene matches: 3. This CDR3 contains 14 residues. Germline V lookup: CDR1 SGHVS, CDR2 FQNEAQ. The DNA for the CDR3 is TGTGCCAGCAGCCCAGCGGGGCCCTACAATGAGCAGTTCTTC. This sequence encodes CASSPAGPYNEQFF.

The DNA for the CDR3 is TGTGCCAGCAGCCAAGTCGCGGGGTCCAATCAGCCCCAGCATTTT. It codes for CASSQVAGSNQPQHF. The chain couples TRBV4-2 to TRBJ1-5, with D hard to call. The CDR3 sequence is 15 residues long. CDR1 and CDR2 (germline): LGHNA, YNFKEQ. Trimming removed 1 base from V and 3 bases from J, with 10 bases in between.

The rearrangement joins TRBV7-2 to TRBJ1-5; D possibly corresponds to TRBD1 (5 bases). The CDR3 has 15 amino acids. V gave up 6 bases and J gave up 0 bases, with 12 bases separating them. Germline CDR1 is SGHTA and CDR2 is FQGNSA. CDR3 sequence (DNA): TGTGCCAGCAGTACACAGGTAGATAGCAATCAGCCCCAGCATTTT. Protein product: CASSTQVDSNQPQHF.

The chain is built from TRBV7-6 and TRBJ2-5; possibly TRBD1 for D (6 bases). The germline V gene has CDR1 SGHVS and CDR2 FNYEAQ. Trimming cost V 2 bases and J 4 bases, with 14 bases left between them. CDR3 length: 15 residues. CDR3 DNA sequence: TGTGCCAGCAGCTTAACCAGACAGGTTTCAGAGACCCAGTACTTC. This sequence encodes CASSLTRQVSETQYF.

The rearrangement links TRBV28 to TRBJ2-1, with 7 positions matching TRBD2. CDR3 length: 15 amino acids. Germline V gene lookup returns CDR1 MDHEN and CDR2 SYDVKM. V lost 2 bases to trimming and J lost 3 bases; unmatched junction nucleotides: 4. CDR3 region: CASSLTTGGYNEQFF. The CDR3 nucleotides are TGTGCCAGCAGTTTAACGACGGGGGGCTACAATGAGCAGTTCTTC.

The chain has TRBV7-3 and TRBJ1-2, with a weak D call TRBD1 (5 bases). Between the trimmed V and J ends, which lost 0 bases and 8 bases, there was a span of 10 bases. CDR1 is SGHTA, CDR2 FQGTGA, per germline. This CDR3 is 13 amino acids long. CDR3 DNA: TGTGCCAGCAGCTTAACGCAGGGCAGGGGCTACACCTTC. Protein: CASSLTQGRGYTF. Based on the CDR3 plus reference TRBV7-3 and TRBJ1-2, the full variable domain is GAGVSQTPSNKVTEKGKYVELRCDPISGHTALYWYRQSLGQGPEFLIYFQGTGAADDSGLPNDRFFAVRPEGSVSTLKIQRTERGDSAVYLCASSLTQGRGYTFGSGTRLTVV.

This clone was seen only a few times. The chain combines TRBV19 with TRBJ1-5; D possibly corresponds to TRBD1 (5 bases). Between the trimmed V and J ends, which lost 1 base and 1 base, there was a span of 11 bases. Per the germline V gene, CDR1 is LNHDA and CDR2 is SQIVND (reference sequence). The CDR3 has 16 residues. For the CDR3, the DNA is TGTGCCAGTAGTATAGTCCAGGGAGGGAGCAATCAGCCCCAGCATTTT. This codes for CASSIVQGGSNQPQHF.

This clone has only a few counts. V is TRBV4-2 and J is TRBJ2-1; 10 nucleotides match TRBD2. V shed 4 bases and J 4 bases; nucleotides not matched to a gene: 10. The V gene's germline CDR1 is LGHNA and CDR2 YNFKEQ. The CDR3 is made up of 17 amino acids. The CDR3 DNA is TGTGCCAGCAGCCCTAGGGAGCTAGCGGGAGCTTACAATGAGCAGTTCTTC. Its protein product is CASSPRELAGAYNEQFF.

This CDR3 is CASSFRTGGNTIYF. Here the CDR3 DNA reads TGCGCCAGCAGCTTCAGGACAGGGGGAAACACCATATATTTT. The V and J genes are TRBV5-1 and TRBJ1-3, with 8 bases identical to TRBD1. Germline CDR1 SGHRS, CDR2 YFSETQ. CDR3 size: 14 residues. The V and J ends lost 2 bases and 4 bases, in that order; junction bases with no gene match: 2.

The genes are TRBV7-3 and TRBJ1-3, with D tentatively TRBD1 (5 bases). The CDR3 extends over 13 amino acids. Deletions cut 5 bases from V and 8 bases from J, with 13 bases between. Germline-derived CDR1 and CDR2 are SGHTA and FQGTGA. CDR3 in amino acids: CASSGRVGDTIYF. In nucleotides, the CDR3 is TGTGCCAGCAGCGGCAGGGTTGGGGACACCATATATTTT.

V and J are TRBV6-5 and TRBJ1-2, with D unresolved. V lost 6 bases to trimming and J lost 5 bases, with 7 bases between them. This CDR3 has 11 residues. Per germline, CDR1 MNHEY and CDR2 SVGAGI. CDR3 nucleotides: TGTGCCAGCAGCCTACCTTATGGCTACACCTTC. This sequence encodes CASSLPYGYTF.

The V and J genes are TRBV7-2 and TRBJ2-1, with D hard to call. Trimming took 5 bases from V and 4 from J, leaving 15 bases between them. This CDR3 is 15 amino acids long. Germline V gene data show CDR1 as SGHTA and CDR2 as FQGNSA. The CDR3 is CASSRDTTVYNEQFF. In nucleotides, the CDR3 is TGTGCCAGCAGCAGAGACACCACGGTATACAATGAGCAGTTCTTC.

V gene TRBV4-1 combines with J gene TRBJ2-2, with D possibly matching TRBD1 (5 bases). The V gene lost 1 base and the J gene lost 3 bases, with 15 bases spanning the gap. Per the germline V gene, CDR1 is MGHRA and CDR2 is YSYEKL. The CDR3 loop spans 17 amino acids. The DNA for the CDR3 is TGCGCCAGCAGCCAAGGAGGTAGGCAGGGCGACACCGGGGAGCTGTTTTTT. Amino acids: CASSQGGRQGDTGELFF.

The chain is built from TRBV30 and TRBJ1-2, with a weak D call TRBD1 (6 bases). This CDR3 region has 12 residues. Germline V gene data show CDR1 as GTSNPN and CDR2 as SVGIG (reference sequence). V was trimmed by 2 bases and J by 8 bases, leaving 12 bases between them. CDR3 DNA sequence: TGTGCCTGGAGTCGGGCAGGGGCGGGCTACACCTTC. Residues: CAWSRAGAGYTF. Together with reference TRBV30 and TRBJ1-2, the CDR3 gives the full variable domain: SQTIHQWPATLVQPVGSPLSLECTVEGTSNPNLYWYRQAAGRGLQLLFYSVGIGQISSEVPQNLSASRPQDRQFILSSKKLLLSDSGFYLCAWSRAGAGYTFGSGTRLTVV.

The gene calls are TRBV7-2 and TRBJ2-7; D remains ambiguous. Deletions cut 2 bases from V and 2 bases from J, with 7 bases between. Germline V gives CDR1 SGHTA, CDR2 FQGNSA. This CDR3 region has 13 residues. The CDR3 DNA sequence: TGTGCCAGCAGCTTATTGTTAACCTACGAGCAGTACTTC. Protein: CASSLLLTYEQYF.

This clone was observed a handful of times. The chain uses TRBV4-3 and TRBJ1-1, with 7 bases lining up with TRBD1. Unmatched junction bases numbered 4, after V lost 5 bases and J lost 4 bases. CDR1 and CDR2 (germline): LGHNA, YSLEER. The CDR3 is 13 residues long. In nucleotides, the CDR3 is TGCGCCAGCAGCGAATCAGGGGGCACTGAAGCTTTCTTT. Translation gives CASSESGGTEAFF.

This clone has only one observation. V is TRBV18 and J is TRBJ1-3, with D possibly being TRBD1 (6 bases). The CDR3 has 16 residues. The germline CDR1 and CDR2 sequences are KGHSH and LQKENI. Trimming cost V 3 bases and J 0 bases, with 12 bases left between them. CDR3 residues: CASSPDSLSSGNTIYF. The DNA for the CDR3 is TGTGCCAGCTCACCGGACAGTCTGAGCTCTGGAAACACCATATATTTT. The whole variable domain, filled in from reference TRBV18 and TRBJ1-3, reads NAGVMQNPRHLVRRRGQEARLRCSPMKGHSHVYWYRQLPEEGLKFMVYLQKENIIDESGMPKERFSAEFPKEGPSILRIQQVVRGDSAAYFCASSPDSLSSGNTIYFGEGSWLTVV.